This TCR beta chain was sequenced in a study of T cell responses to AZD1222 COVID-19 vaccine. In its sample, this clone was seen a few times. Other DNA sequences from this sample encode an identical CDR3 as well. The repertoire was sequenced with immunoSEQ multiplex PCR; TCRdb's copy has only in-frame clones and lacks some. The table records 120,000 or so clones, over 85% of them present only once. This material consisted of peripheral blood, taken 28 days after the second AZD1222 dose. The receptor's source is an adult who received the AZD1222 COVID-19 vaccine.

The CDR3 spells CATRTGQGTYEQYF. CDR3 coding DNA: TGTGCCACCAGGACGGGACAGGGGACCTACGAGCAGTACTTC. The chain employs TRBV6-5 and TRBJ2-7, with 10 bases lining up with TRBD1. Germline lookup yields CDR1 MNHEY and CDR2 SVGAGI. The CDR3 sequence is 14 residues long. V lost 10 bases and J lost 2; bases outside the gene matches: 8.